A selection of T cell receptor beta chains follows, all from one sample in a study of T cell clones after liver transplantation. Here immunoSEQ multiplex PCR was the method, and the copy in TCRdb shows in-frame clones only, minus some. The profile shows about 85,000 clones, 70% to 85% of them singletons. The sequences come from CD4+ T cells from blood, collected almost 47 months after liver transplant. These receptors all stem from a human patient who received a liver transplant. The graft donor may account for some of the T cells. The CDR3 runs from the conserved cysteine through the conserved F or W. The D gene is left open where the match is weak. The size of a clone is reported for some rows only, either as once, few or many, or as a class for expanded clones.

clone_size: -
d_call: -
v_call: TRBV19
j_call: TRBJ2-1
cdr3_aa: CASSLNNEQFF
cdr3_nt: TGTGCCAGTAGTCTTAACAATGAGCAATTCTTC

clone_size: -
d_call: -
v_call: TRBV5-1
j_call: TRBJ2-1
cdr3_aa: CASSSNPQGTYNEQFF
cdr3_nt: TGCGCCAGCAGCTCTAACCCACAGGGAACCTACAATGAGCAGTTCTTC

clone_size: -
d_call: TRBD1
v_call: TRBV15
j_call: TRBJ2-3
cdr3_aa: CATSRGQGTYTDTQYF
cdr3_nt: TGTGCCACCAGCAGGGGACAGGGGACCTACACAGATACGCAGTATTTT

clone_size: few
d_call: -
v_call: TRBV19
j_call: TRBJ2-6
cdr3_aa: CASSIVRAGANVLTF
cdr3_nt: TGTGCCAGTAGTATCGTCAGGGCAGGGGCCAACGTCCTGACTTTC

clone_size: once
d_call: -
v_call: TRBV28
j_call: TRBJ2-1
cdr3_aa: CASSPRLKSKNNEQFF
cdr3_nt: TGTGCCAGCAGTCCTCGACTGAAGAGCAAGAACAATGAGCAGTTCTTC

clone_size: -
d_call: -
v_call: TRBV28
j_call: TRBJ2-1
cdr3_aa: CASSRTGLPLGQFF
cdr3_nt: TGTGCCAGCAGTAGGACGGGATTACCCCTCGGCCAGTTCTTC

clone_size: -
d_call: TRBD1
v_call: TRBV18
j_call: TRBJ2-1
cdr3_aa: CASSPGQANEQFF
cdr3_nt: TGTGCCAGCTCACCGGGACAGGCCAATGAGCAGTTCTTC

clone_size: -
d_call: -
v_call: TRBV14
j_call: TRBJ2-2
cdr3_aa: CASSQGQANTGELFF
cdr3_nt: TGTGCCAGCAGCCAAGGACAGGCGAACACCGGGGAGCTGTTTTTT

clone_size: -
d_call: -
v_call: TRBV6-5
j_call: TRBJ1-2
cdr3_aa: CASSTGGGGGYGYTF
cdr3_nt: TGTGCCAGCAGTACTGGGGGGGGAGGCGGCTATGGCTACACCTTC

clone_size: -
d_call: TRBD1
v_call: TRBV9
j_call: TRBJ2-5
cdr3_aa: CASSVGPPGGPETQYF
cdr3_nt: TGTGCCAGCAGCGTAGGGCCTCCAGGGGGCCCCGAGACCCAGTACTTC

clone_size: -
d_call: TRBD2
v_call: TRBV6-5
j_call: TRBJ2-2
cdr3_aa: CASRGLGGTGELFF
cdr3_nt: TGTGCCAGCAGAGGACTAGGAGGAACCGGGGAGCTGTTTTTT

clone_size: -
d_call: TRBD2
v_call: TRBV10-2
j_call: TRBJ2-1
cdr3_aa: CASGASGRNEQFF
cdr3_nt: TGCGCCAGCGGGGCAAGCGGGAGAAATGAGCAGTTCTTC

clone_size: -
d_call: -
v_call: TRBV5-1
j_call: TRBJ2-3
cdr3_aa: CASSLTDSSTDTQYF
cdr3_nt: TGCGCCAGCAGCTTGACGGATTCTAGCACAGATACGCAGTATTTT

clone_size: -
d_call: -
v_call: TRBV10-3
j_call: TRBJ1-5
cdr3_aa: CAISEPRTDERQPQHF
cdr3_nt: TGTGCCATCAGTGAGCCTAGGACAGACGAGAGACAGCCCCAGCATTTT

clone_size: -
d_call: -
v_call: TRBV5-1
j_call: TRBJ2-1
cdr3_aa: CASSPEGSNYNEQFF
cdr3_nt: TGCGCCAGCAGCCCCGAGGGCAGCAACTACAATGAGCAGTTCTTC

clone_size: -
d_call: -
v_call: TRBV2
j_call: TRBJ1-2
cdr3_aa: CASHEILARQGPYGYTF
cdr3_nt: TGTGCCAGCCACGAAATTCTTGCCCGGCAGGGCCCCTATGGCTACACCTTC

clone_size: -
d_call: TRBD2
v_call: TRBV9
j_call: TRBJ2-3
cdr3_aa: CASSVLAGVADTQYF
cdr3_nt: TGTGCCAGCAGCGTTCTAGCGGGAGTAGCTGATACGCAGTATTTT

clone_size: -
d_call: -
v_call: TRBV9
j_call: TRBJ1-4
cdr3_aa: CASSVDPNLGELFF
cdr3_nt: TGTGCCAGCAGCGTAGACCCGAACCTTGGGGAACTGTTTTTT

clone_size: -
d_call: TRBD1
v_call: TRBV28
j_call: TRBJ1-3
cdr3_aa: CASSFHLGQGSIRNTIYF
cdr3_nt: TGTGCCAGCAGTTTCCACTTAGGACAGGGCAGTATCCGAAACACCATATATTTT

clone_size: -
d_call: TRBD1
v_call: TRBV28
j_call: TRBJ1-2
cdr3_aa: CASSRGTGDLYGYTF
cdr3_nt: TGTGCCAGCAGTAGAGGGACAGGGGACTTATATGGCTACACCTTC

clone_size: -
d_call: TRBD2
v_call: TRBV18
j_call: TRBJ2-3
cdr3_aa: CASSPRLAGGTDTQYF
cdr3_nt: TGTGCCAGCTCACCACGGCTAGCGGGAGGTACAGATACGCAGTATTTT

clone_size: -
d_call: -
v_call: TRBV28
j_call: TRBJ2-7
cdr3_aa: CASGSPGLSYEQYF
cdr3_nt: TGTGCCAGCGGGTCTCCGGGTCTGTCCTACGAGCAGTACTTC

clone_size: -
d_call: -
v_call: TRBV6-5
j_call: TRBJ1-1
cdr3_aa: CASSYAGRPEAFF
cdr3_nt: TGTGCCAGCAGTTATGCCGGGAGGCCTGAAGCTTTCTTT

clone_size: -
d_call: -
v_call: TRBV5-1
j_call: TRBJ2-5
cdr3_aa: CASKTGTFQETQYF
cdr3_nt: TGCGCCAGCAAAACCGGGACATTTCAAGAGACCCAGTACTTC

clone_size: -
d_call: TRBD1
v_call: TRBV5-1
j_call: TRBJ2-7
cdr3_aa: CASSLAGQGRHEQYF
cdr3_nt: TGCGCCAGCAGCTTGGCGGGACAGGGTCGCCACGAGCAGTACTTC

clone_size: -
d_call: -
v_call: TRBV13
j_call: TRBJ2-7
cdr3_aa: CASSSTSPAEQYF
cdr3_nt: TGTGCCAGCAGCTCTACTAGTCCAGCCGAGCAGTACTTC

clone_size: -
d_call: TRBD1
v_call: TRBV5-4
j_call: TRBJ2-1
cdr3_aa: CASSFTGTEYNEQFF
cdr3_nt: TGTGCCAGCAGCTTCACCGGGACAGAGTACAATGAGCAGTTCTTC

clone_size: -
d_call: -
v_call: TRBV5-1
j_call: TRBJ1-4
cdr3_aa: CASSSVQGDEKLFF
cdr3_nt: TGCGCCAGCAGCTCAGTACAGGGCGATGAAAAACTGTTTTTT

clone_size: -
d_call: TRBD1
v_call: TRBV19
j_call: TRBJ1-5
cdr3_aa: CASSIQQGANQPQHF
cdr3_nt: TGTGCCAGTAGTATTCAGCAGGGGGCGAATCAGCCCCAGCATTTT

clone_size: -
d_call: -
v_call: TRBV12-2
j_call: TRBJ2-3
cdr3_aa: CASRSPGTITDTQYF
cdr3_nt: TGTGCAAGTCGCTCCCCCGGGACAATCACAGATACGCAGTATTTT

clone_size: -
d_call: -
v_call: TRBV7-3
j_call: TRBJ2-4
cdr3_aa: CASSPNRGGIQYF
cdr3_nt: TGTGCCAGCAGCCCCAACAGGGGAGGCATTCAGTACTTC

clone_size: -
d_call: -
v_call: TRBV6-5
j_call: TRBJ1-2
cdr3_aa: CASSLGGIYGYTF
cdr3_nt: TGTGCCAGCAGTTTGGGGGGCATCTATGGCTACACCTTC

clone_size: -
d_call: -
v_call: TRBV14
j_call: TRBJ2-1
cdr3_aa: CASSRADSHEQFF
cdr3_nt: TGTGCCAGCAGCCGAGCCGATAGCCATGAGCAGTTCTTC

clone_size: -
d_call: -
v_call: TRBV11-2
j_call: TRBJ2-3
cdr3_aa: CASSLDHTDTQYF
cdr3_nt: TGTGCCAGCAGCTTAGATCACACAGATACGCAGTATTTT

clone_size: -
d_call: TRBD1
v_call: TRBV28
j_call: TRBJ1-1
cdr3_aa: CASSPWQGAGTEAFF
cdr3_nt: TGTGCCAGCAGTCCCTGGCAGGGGGCGGGTACTGAAGCTTTCTTT

clone_size: -
d_call: -
v_call: TRBV28
j_call: TRBJ2-7
cdr3_aa: CASSPPQANSYEQYF
cdr3_nt: TGTGCCAGCAGTCCCCCACAGGCTAACTCCTACGAGCAGTACTTC

clone_size: -
d_call: TRBD1
v_call: TRBV28
j_call: TRBJ1-4
cdr3_aa: CASSPWGTANEKLFF
cdr3_nt: TGTGCCAGCAGCCCGTGGGGGACAGCGAATGAAAAACTGTTTTTT

clone_size: -
d_call: TRBD1
v_call: TRBV6-6
j_call: TRBJ1-2
cdr3_aa: CASSYSGTEGYTF
cdr3_nt: TGTGCCAGCAGTTACTCCGGGACAGAGGGCTACACCTTC

clone_size: few
d_call: -
v_call: TRBV7-9
j_call: TRBJ2-1
cdr3_aa: CASSLAGAYNEQFF
cdr3_nt: TGTGCCAGCAGCTTAGCGGGAGCCTACAATGAGCAGTTCTTC

clone_size: -
d_call: TRBD2
v_call: TRBV4-3
j_call: TRBJ2-7
cdr3_aa: CASSQDLGTSGRPEQYF
cdr3_nt: TGCGCCAGCAGCCAAGATTTGGGGACTAGCGGGAGACCCGAGCAGTACTTC

clone_size: -
d_call: TRBD2
v_call: TRBV10-2
j_call: TRBJ2-4
cdr3_aa: CASSDTGGLWIAKNIQYF
cdr3_nt: TGCGCCAGCAGTGATACGGGAGGGCTGTGGATTGCCAAAAACATTCAGTACTTC

clone_size: -
d_call: -
v_call: TRBV5-1
j_call: TRBJ2-5
cdr3_aa: CASSFSSRTQETQYF
cdr3_nt: TGCGCCAGCAGCTTTTCGTCCCGAACCCAAGAGACCCAGTACTTC

clone_size: -
d_call: -
v_call: TRBV11-2
j_call: TRBJ1-1
cdr3_aa: CASSFRLTEAFF
cdr3_nt: TGTGCCAGCAGCTTTAGGCTAACTGAAGCTTTCTTT

clone_size: -
d_call: -
v_call: TRBV27
j_call: TRBJ1-2
cdr3_aa: CASSPYGRGGYGYTF
cdr3_nt: TGTGCCAGCAGTCCATACGGCAGGGGCGGCTATGGCTACACCTTC

clone_size: -
d_call: TRBD2
v_call: TRBV5-4
j_call: TRBJ2-7
cdr3_aa: CASSLPGLAGQSSYEQYF
cdr3_nt: TGTGCCAGCAGCTTGCCTGGACTAGCGGGCCAAAGCTCCTACGAGCAGTACTTC